This TCR beta chain comes out of a study of blood T cell repertoires in COVID-19. The wider study: COVID-19 samples, acute and convalescent, were from the United States, Italy and Spain. From T cells, B-cell-depleted T cells, or PBMCs came the material, which was cDNA or gDNA.

V shed 1 base and J 4 bases; nucleotides not matched to a gene: 6. CDR3 size: 15 residues. Per the germline V gene, CDR1 is SEHNR and CDR2 is FQNEAQ (reference sequence). Authors' analysis steps: The authors estimated nucleated cell counts from reference gene primer amplification. The protocol was immunoSEQ multiplex PCR, while the TCRdb copy is restricted to in-frame clones and leaves out a portion. V, J and clone size were drawn from that table, and D and trimming were deduced from the DNA. The sample contains over 250,000 clones, around 86% of which appear only once. The sample comprised peripheral blood. The V gene is TRBV7-9, the J gene TRBJ1-1; 7 bases map to TRBD1. The clonotype comes from a human donor in a cohort sampled during active COVID-19. CDR3 coding DNA: TGTGCCAGCAGCTTAGTCGTCAGGGGGACCACTGAAGCTTTCTTT. It translates to CASSLVVRGTTEAFF. Using reference TRBV7-9 and TRBJ1-1 for the parts outside the CDR3, the full variable domain is DTGVSQNPRHKITKRGQNVTFRCDPISEHNRLYWYRQTLGQGPEFLTYFQNEAQLEKSRLLSDRFSAERPKGSFSTLEIQRTEQGDSAMYLCASSLVVRGTTEAFFGQGTRLTVV.